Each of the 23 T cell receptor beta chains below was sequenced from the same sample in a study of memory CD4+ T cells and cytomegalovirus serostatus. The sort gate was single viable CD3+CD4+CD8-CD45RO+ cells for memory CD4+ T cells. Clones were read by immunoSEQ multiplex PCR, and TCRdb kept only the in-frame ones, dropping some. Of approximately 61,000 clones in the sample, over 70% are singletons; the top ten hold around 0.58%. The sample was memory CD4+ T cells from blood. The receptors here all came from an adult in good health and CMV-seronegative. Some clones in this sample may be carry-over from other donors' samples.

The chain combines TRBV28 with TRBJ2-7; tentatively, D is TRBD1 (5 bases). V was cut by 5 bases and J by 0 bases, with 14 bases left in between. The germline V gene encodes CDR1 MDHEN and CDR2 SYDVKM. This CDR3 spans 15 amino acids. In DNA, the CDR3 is TGTGCCAGCAGTGGCACCCAGGGTAACTCCTACGAGCAGTACTTC. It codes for CASSGTQGNSYEQYF.

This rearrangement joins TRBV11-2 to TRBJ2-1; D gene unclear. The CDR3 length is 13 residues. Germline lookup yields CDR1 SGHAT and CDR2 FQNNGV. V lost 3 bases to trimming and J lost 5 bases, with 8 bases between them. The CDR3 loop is CASSFWLNNEQFF. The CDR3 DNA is TGTGCCAGCAGCTTTTGGCTGAACAATGAGCAGTTCTTC.

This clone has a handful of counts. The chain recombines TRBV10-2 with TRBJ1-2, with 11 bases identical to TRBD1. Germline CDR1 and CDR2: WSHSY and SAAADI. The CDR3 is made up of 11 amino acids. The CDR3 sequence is CAGQGAGGYTF. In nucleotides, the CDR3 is TGCGCAGGACAGGGGGCAGGTGGCTACACCTTC.

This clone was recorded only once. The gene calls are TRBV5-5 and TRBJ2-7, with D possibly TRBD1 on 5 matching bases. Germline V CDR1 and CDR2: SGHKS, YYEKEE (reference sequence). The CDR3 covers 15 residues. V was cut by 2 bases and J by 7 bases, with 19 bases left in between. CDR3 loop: CASSFKGQGLREQYF. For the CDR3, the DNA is TGTGCCAGCAGCTTTAAGGGGCAGGGATTACGGGAGCAGTACTTC.

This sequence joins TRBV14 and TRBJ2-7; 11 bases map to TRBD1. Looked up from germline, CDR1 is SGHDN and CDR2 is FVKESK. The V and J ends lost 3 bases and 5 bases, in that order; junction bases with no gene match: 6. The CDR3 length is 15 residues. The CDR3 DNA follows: TGTGCCAGCAGCCACCTGGACAGGGGGCAAGACGAGCAGTACTTC. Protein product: CASSHLDRGQDEQYF.

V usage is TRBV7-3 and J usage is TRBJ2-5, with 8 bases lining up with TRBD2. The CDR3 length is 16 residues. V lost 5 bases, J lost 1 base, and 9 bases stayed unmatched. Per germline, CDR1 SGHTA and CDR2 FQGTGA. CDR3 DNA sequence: TGTGCCAGCAGCGCCCGTGGCACTAGCGGCCAAGAGACCCAGTACTTC. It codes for CASSARGTSGQETQYF. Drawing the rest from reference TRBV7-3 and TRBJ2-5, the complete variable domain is GAGVSQTPSNKVTEKGKYVELRCDPISGHTALYWYRQSLGQGPEFLIYFQGTGAADDSGLPNDRFFAVRPEGSVSTLKIQRTERGDSAVYLCASSARGTSGQETQYFGPGTRLLVL.

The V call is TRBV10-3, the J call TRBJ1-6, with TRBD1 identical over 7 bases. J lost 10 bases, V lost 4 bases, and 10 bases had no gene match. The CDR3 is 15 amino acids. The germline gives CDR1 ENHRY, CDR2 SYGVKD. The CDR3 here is CAISAGTERRSPLHF. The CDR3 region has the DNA TGTGCCATCAGTGCAGGGACAGAGAGACGGTCACCCCTCCACTTT.

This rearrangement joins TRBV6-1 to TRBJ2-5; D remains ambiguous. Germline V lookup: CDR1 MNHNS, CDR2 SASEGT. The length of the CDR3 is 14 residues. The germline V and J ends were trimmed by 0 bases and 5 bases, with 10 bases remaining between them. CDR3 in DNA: TGTGCCAGCAGTGAAGCGGTTAACCTCGAGACCCAGTACTTC. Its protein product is CASSEAVNLETQYF.

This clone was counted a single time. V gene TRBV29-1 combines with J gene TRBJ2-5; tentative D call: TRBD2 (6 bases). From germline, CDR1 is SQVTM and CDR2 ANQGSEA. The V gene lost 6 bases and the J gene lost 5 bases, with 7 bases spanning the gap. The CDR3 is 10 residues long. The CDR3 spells CSVSGETQYF. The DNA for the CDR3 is TGCAGCGTCAGCGGGGAGACCCAGTACTTC.

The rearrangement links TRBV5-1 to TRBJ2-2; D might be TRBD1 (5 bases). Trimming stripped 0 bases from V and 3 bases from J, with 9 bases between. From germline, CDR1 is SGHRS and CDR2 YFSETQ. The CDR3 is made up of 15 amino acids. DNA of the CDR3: TGCGCCAGCAGCTTGGAGGGGCCGGACACCGGGGAGCTGTTTTTT. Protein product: CASSLEGPDTGELFF.

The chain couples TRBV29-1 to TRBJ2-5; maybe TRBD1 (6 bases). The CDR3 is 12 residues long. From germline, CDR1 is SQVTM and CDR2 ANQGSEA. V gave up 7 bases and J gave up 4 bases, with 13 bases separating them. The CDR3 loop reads CSAGGHRETQYF. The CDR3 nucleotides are TGCAGCGCTGGGGGACACCGAGAGACCCAGTACTTC.

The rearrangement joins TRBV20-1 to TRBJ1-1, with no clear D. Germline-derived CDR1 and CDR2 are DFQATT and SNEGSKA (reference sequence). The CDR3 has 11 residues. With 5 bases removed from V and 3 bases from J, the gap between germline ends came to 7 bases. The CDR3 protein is CSAQTHTEAFF. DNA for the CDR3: TGCAGTGCTCAGACCCACACTGAAGCTTTCTTT.

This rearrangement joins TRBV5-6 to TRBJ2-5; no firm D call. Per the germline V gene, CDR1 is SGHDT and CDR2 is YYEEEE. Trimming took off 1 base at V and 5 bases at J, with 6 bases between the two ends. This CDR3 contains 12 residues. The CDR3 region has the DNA TGTGCCAGCAGCTTGCAGTGGGAGACCCAGTACTTC. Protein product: CASSLQWETQYF. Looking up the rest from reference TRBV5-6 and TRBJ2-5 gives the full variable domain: DAGVTQSPTHLIKTRGQQVTLRCSPKSGHDTVSWYQQALGQGPQFIFQYYEEEERQRGNFPDRFSGHQFPNYSSELNVNALLLGDSALYLCASSLQWETQYFGPGTRLLVL.

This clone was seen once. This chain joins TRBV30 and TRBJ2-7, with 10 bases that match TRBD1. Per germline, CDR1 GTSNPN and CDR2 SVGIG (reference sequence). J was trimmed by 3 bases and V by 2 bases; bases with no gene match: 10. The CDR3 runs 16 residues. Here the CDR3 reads CAWSFGGDRGLYEQYF. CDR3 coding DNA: TGTGCCTGGAGTTTTGGGGGGGACAGGGGTCTCTACGAGCAGTACTTC.

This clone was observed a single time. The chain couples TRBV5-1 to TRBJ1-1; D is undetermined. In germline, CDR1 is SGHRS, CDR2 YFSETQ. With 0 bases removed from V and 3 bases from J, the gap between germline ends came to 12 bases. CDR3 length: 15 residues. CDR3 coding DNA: TGCGCCAGCAGCTTGGGGCAGATGGGTTACACTGAAGCTTTCTTT. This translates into CASSLGQMGYTEAFF.

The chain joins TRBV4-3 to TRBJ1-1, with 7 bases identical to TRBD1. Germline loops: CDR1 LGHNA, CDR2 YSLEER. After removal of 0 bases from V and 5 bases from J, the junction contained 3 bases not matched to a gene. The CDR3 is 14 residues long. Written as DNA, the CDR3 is TGCGCCAGCAGCCAAGATCAGGGGGAGACTGAAGCTTTCTTT. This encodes CASSQDQGETEAFF.

This chain's CDR3 is CASGLGRGAIAGGPRSYEQYF. As DNA, the CDR3 is TGTGCTAGTGGCCTTGGTAGGGGGGCGATAGCGGGGGGGCCACGGTCCTACGAGCAGTACTTC. The V and J genes are TRBV12-5 and TRBJ2-7; 11 nucleotides line up with TRBD2. Germline loops: CDR1 LGHNT, CDR2 FRNRAP. With V trimmed by 6 bases and J by 1 base, 23 bases remained unmatched. This CDR3 contains 21 residues. The complete variable domain, with remaining parts taken from reference TRBV12-5 and TRBJ2-7, reads DARVTQTPRHKVTEMGQEVTMRCQPILGHNTVFWYRQTMMQGLELLAYFRNRAPLDDSGMPKDRFSAEMPDATLATLKIQPSEPRDSAVYFCASGLGRGAIAGGPRSYEQYFGPGTRLTVT.

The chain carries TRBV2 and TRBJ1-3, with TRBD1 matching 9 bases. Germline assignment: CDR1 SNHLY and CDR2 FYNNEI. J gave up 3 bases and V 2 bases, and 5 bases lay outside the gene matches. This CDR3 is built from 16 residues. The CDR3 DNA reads TGTGCCAGCAGTGAATCAGGACAGGGGTTTGGAAACACCATATATTTT. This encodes CASSESGQGFGNTIYF.

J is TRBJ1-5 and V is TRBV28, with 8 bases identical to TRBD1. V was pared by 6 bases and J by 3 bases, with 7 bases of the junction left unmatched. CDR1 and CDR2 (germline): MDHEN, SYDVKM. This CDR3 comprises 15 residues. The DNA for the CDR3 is TGTGCCAGCAGCTCCGCAGGGGGCCCCAATCAGCCCCAGCATTTT. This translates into CASSSAGGPNQPQHF.

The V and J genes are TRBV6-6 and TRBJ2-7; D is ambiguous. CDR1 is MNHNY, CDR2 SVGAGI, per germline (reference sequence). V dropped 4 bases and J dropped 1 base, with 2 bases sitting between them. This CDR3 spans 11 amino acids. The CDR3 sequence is CASSFSYEQYF. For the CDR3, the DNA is TGTGCCAGCAGTTTTTCCTACGAGCAGTACTTC.

The CDR3 region has the DNA TGTGCCAGCAGCGGCCATACAGATACGCAGTATTTT. Encoded protein: CASSGHTDTQYF. This chain uses TRBV6-6 with TRBJ2-3; the D is unclear. CDR1 and CDR2 (germline): MNHNY, SVGAGI (reference sequence). Between the trimmed V and J ends, which lost 6 bases and 3 bases, there was a span of 7 bases. This CDR3 is built from 12 residues.

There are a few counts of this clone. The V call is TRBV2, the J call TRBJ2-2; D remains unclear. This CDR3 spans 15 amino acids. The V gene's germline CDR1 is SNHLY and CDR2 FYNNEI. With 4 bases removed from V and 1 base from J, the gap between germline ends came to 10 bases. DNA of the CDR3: TGTGCCAGCAGTGTTAGCAGACTGAACACCGGGGAGCTGTTTTTT. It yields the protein CASSVSRLNTGELFF.

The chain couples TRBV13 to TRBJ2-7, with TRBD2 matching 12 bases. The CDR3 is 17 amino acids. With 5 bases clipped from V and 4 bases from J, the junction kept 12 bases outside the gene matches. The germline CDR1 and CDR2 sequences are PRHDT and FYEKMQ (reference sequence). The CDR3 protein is CASSETRETSGSYEQYF. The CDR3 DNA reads TGTGCCAGCAGCGAAACCCGTGAGACTAGCGGGAGTTACGAGCAGTACTTC. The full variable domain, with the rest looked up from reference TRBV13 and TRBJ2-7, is AAGVIQSPRHLIKEKRETATLKCYPIPRHDTVYWYQQGPGQDPQFLISFYEKMQSDKGSIPDRFSAQQFSDYHSELNMSSLELGDSALYFCASSETRETSGSYEQYFGPGTRLTVT.